A selection of T cell receptor beta chains follows, all from one sample in a study of Graves' ophthalmopathy and Graves' hyperthyroidism. MiXCR, applied by TCRdb to the multiplex PCR reads, yields one record per CDR3 protein. The profile shows over 650,000 distinct CDR3 sequences, 35% to 45% of them singletons. The sequencing sample was made of peripheral blood. All receptors come from an adult man with Graves' ophthalmopathy. Both conserved end residues are part of each CDR3. D genes are given only for firm matches.

TRBJ1-5,TRBV7-2,TRBD1,CASSQEGQGGNQPQHF
TRBJ2-5,TRBV29-1,TRBD1,CSLGTGIGETQYF
TRBJ2-6,TRBV7-2,TRBD2,CASSSSGSIPGANILTF
TRBJ2-4,TRBV11-2,TRBD2,CASSFQLGGGTKNIQYF
TRBJ1-2,TRBV7-9,NA,CANSPQNYGYTF
TRBJ1-6,TRBV2,TRBD1,CANSTTGDPYNSPLHF
TRBJ1-1,TRBV2,NA,CASSEPGVSNRMAFF
TRBJ1-2,TRBV4-1,NA,CASSQSGAGSRDGYTF
TRBJ1-2,TRBV7-9,NA,CASSLARTPTGYTF
TRBJ1-2,TRBV10-3,NA,CAISETGQDGYTF
TRBJ2-5,TRBV5-1,NA,CASSHDRREVTQETQYF
TRBJ2-7,TRBV2,NA,CASSGGGAKEQYF
TRBJ2-7,TRBV9,TRBD2,CASSPSGGVEQYF
TRBJ1-2,TRBV6-6,TRBD1,CASSLTGVEIYGYTF
TRBJ2-5,TRBV10-3,NA,CAISRGETQYF
TRBJ1-5,TRBV7-2,NA,CASSERQQPQHF
TRBJ1-1,TRBV25-1,NA,CASSEGGTGMNTEAFF
TRBJ2-7,TRBV10-3,NA,CAISESDRTRNEQYF
TRBJ1-3,TRBV19,TRBD1,CASSTAGTARGNTIYF
TRBJ2-2,TRBV7-2,NA,CASSPEQRSNTGELFF
TRBJ2-7,TRBV25-1,NA,CASSVGLGPDEQYF
TRBJ2-3,TRBV24-1,TRBD2,CATSGLAGPDTQYF
TRBJ2-7,TRBV10-3,TRBD2,CASSPKRTGLAGNYEQYF
TRBJ2-5,TRBV7-9,TRBD2,CASSIPGLAGQETQYF
TRBJ2-5,TRBV6-6,TRBD2,CASLGELWTGGPGETQYF
TRBJ1-4,TRBV19,TRBD1,CASAGTGNEKLFF
TRBJ1-1,TRBV19,NA,CATQTRGEMNTEAFF
TRBJ2-3,TRBV20-1,TRBD2,CSARAGGGRSTDTQYF
TRBJ2-6,TRBV7-9,TRBD1,CASSGWDRGASGANVLTF
TRBJ1-2,TRBV11-3,TRBD1,CASPLGQGKSRDGYTF
TRBJ2-5,TRBV24-1,NA,CATSDDGGRETQYF
TRBJ2-7,TRBV20-1,NA,CSATLQNPYEQYF
TRBJ1-4,TRBV6-5,TRBD1,CASSAGGTGLGQVFF
TRBJ1-5,TRBV20-1,TRBD1,CSARHRGQDQPQHF
TRBJ1-2,TRBV7-9,NA,CASGAGTSGFGGYTF
TRBJ2-2,TRBV5-1,NA,CASSLPRPFDPNTGELFF
TRBJ1-1,TRBV7-3,NA,CASSQGVGPSTEAFF
TRBJ2-5,TRBV11-1,NA,CASSLQDRETQYF
TRBJ1-2,TRBV20-1,NA,CSAVPTGSHGYTF
TRBJ2-7,TRBV29-1,TRBD2,CSVTSGNEQYF
TRBJ1-5,TRBV2,TRBD1,CASSYPGTGDGDQPQHF
TRBJ1-2,TRBV13,TRBD1,CASSGTGASYTF
TRBJ1-2,TRBV29-1,TRBD1,CSVEGTGGGYGYTF
TRBJ1-2,TRBV5-1,TRBD1,CASSGGQAANYGYTF
TRBJ1-1,TRBV12-3/TRBV12-4,NA,CASSLGRAGSAFF
TRBJ1-2,TRBV5-4,NA,CASSLTQGNGYTF
TRBJ2-7,TRBV2,NA,CASSEAGQGGEQYF
TRBJ1-1,TRBV10-3,TRBD1,CAIRGQDDTEAFF
TRBJ2-5,TRBV9,TRBD2,CASSPYPGLAGVETQYF
TRBJ1-3,TRBV30,NA,CALDSNSGNTIYF
TRBJ1-2,TRBV5-6,NA,CASSFATWYGYTF
TRBJ2-2,TRBV5-8,NA,CASSGGGGLTGELFF
TRBJ2-7,TRBV10-2,NA,CASSPVSYEQYF
TRBJ1-2,TRBV9,NA,CASSGSYGYTF
TRBJ2-7,TRBV6-1,NA,CAAQQRRTGYEQYF